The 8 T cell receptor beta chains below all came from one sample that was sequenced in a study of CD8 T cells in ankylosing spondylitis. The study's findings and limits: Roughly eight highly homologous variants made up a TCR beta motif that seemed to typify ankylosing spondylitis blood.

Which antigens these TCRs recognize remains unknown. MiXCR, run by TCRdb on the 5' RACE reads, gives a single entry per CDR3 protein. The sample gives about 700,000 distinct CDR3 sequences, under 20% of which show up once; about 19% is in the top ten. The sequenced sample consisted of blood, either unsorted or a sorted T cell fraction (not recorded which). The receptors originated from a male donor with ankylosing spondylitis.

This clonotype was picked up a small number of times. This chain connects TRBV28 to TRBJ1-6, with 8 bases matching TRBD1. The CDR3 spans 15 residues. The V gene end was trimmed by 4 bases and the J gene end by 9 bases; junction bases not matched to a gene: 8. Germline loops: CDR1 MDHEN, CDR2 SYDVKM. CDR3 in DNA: TGTGCCAGCAGTTCCATAGACAGGGGAAGTTCACCCCTCCACTTT. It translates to CASSSIDRGSSPLHF.

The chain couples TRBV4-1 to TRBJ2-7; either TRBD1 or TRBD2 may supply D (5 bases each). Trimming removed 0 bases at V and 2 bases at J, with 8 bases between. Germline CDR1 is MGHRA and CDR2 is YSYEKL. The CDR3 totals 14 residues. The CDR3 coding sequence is TGCGCCAGCAGCCAAGACAGGGAGACCTACGAGCAGTACTTC. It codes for CASSQDRETYEQYF.

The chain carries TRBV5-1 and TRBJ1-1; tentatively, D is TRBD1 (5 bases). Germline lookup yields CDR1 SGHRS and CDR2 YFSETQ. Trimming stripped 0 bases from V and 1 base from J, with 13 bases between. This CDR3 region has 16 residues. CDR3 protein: CASSLVSTQGNTEAFF. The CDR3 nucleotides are TGCGCCAGCAGCTTGGTCTCTACCCAGGGGAACACTGAAGCTTTCTTT. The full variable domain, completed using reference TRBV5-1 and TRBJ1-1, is KAGVTQTPRYLIKTRGQQVTLSCSPISGHRSVSWYQQTPGQGLQFLFEYFSETQRNKGNFPGRFSGRQFSNSRSEMNVSTLELGDSALYLCASSLVSTQGNTEAFFGQGTRLTVV.

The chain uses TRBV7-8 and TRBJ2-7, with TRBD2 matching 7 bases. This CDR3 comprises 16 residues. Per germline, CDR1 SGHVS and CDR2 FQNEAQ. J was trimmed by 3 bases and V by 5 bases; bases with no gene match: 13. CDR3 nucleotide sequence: TGTGCCAGCAGCACCTCTCTGAAGGGAGGGGTCTACGAGCAGTACTTC. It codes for CASSTSLKGGVYEQYF.

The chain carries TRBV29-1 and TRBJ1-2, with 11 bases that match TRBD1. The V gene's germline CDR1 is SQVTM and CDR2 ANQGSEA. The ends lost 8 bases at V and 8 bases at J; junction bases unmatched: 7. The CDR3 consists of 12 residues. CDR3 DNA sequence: TGCAGCAGCGGGACAGGGGGAGTCGGCTACACCTTC. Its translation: CSSGTGGVGYTF.

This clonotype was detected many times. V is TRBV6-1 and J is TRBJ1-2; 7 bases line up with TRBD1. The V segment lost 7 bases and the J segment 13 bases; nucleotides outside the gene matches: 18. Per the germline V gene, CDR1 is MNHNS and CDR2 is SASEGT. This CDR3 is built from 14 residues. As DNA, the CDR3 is TGTGCCAGCACCGACAGGGACACCCTGAGCCGGTCCACCTTC. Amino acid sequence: CASTDRDTLSRSTF.

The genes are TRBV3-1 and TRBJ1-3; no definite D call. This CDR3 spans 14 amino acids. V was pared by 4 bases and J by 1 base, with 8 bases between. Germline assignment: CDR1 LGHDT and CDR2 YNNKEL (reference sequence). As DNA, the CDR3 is TGTGCCAGCAGCCCCGACCGTTCTGGAAACACCATATATTTT. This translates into CASSPDRSGNTIYF.

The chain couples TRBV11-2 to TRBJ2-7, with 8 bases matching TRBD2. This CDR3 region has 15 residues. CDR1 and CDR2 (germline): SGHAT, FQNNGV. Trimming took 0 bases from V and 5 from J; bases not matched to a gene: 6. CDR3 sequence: CASSLETSATHEQYF. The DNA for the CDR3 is TGTGCCAGCAGCTTAGAGACTAGCGCCACCCACGAGCAGTACTTC.